This entry lists 24 T cell receptor beta chains sequenced from one sample in a study of PD-1 blockade in classical Hodgkin lymphoma. Relapses following autologous stem cell transplantation were seen in all patients, with brentuximab vedotin exposure varying. By magnetic negative selection, CD8+ T cells were isolated from the thawed PBMCs. Sequencing was performed with immunoSEQ multiplex PCR; in TCRdb, only in-frame clones are kept and a portion is missing. Among about 1,600 clones listed, roughly three fifths were seen once. Material: CD8+ T cells from blood, obtained at baseline. The receptors come from a human donor with classical Hodgkin lymphoma.

The V call is TRBV27, the J call TRBJ2-7; tentatively, D is TRBD1 (6 bases). V was trimmed by 8 bases and J by 1 base, leaving 12 bases between them. CDR3 length: 13 amino acids. Germline V gene sequence: CDR1 MNHEY, CDR2 SMNVEV (reference sequence). CDR3 DNA sequence: TGTGCCAGCGGCTGGGGGCGTTCCTACGAGCAGTACTTC. This encodes CASGWGRSYEQYF.

V usage is TRBV6-5 and J usage is TRBJ2-5; 7 bases fit TRBD1. The DNA end lines up better with TRBJ2-7; the J call may be wrong. The CDR3 length is 13 residues. Germline values: CDR1 MNHEY, CDR2 SVGAGI. Here the CDR3 DNA reads TGTGCCAGCCGGGACAGAGTGTATGGCGAGCAGTACTTC. Its protein is CASRDRVYGEQYF.

The genes are TRBV7-3 and TRBJ1-6, with 9 bases aligning to TRBD1. After removal of 2 bases from V and 10 bases from J, the junction contained 6 bases not matched to a gene. Germline assignment: CDR1 SGHTA and CDR2 FQGTGA. The CDR3 contains 15 residues. As DNA, the CDR3 is TGTGCCAGCAGCTTAGAGGGACAGGGAGGCTCACCCCTCCACTTT. Residues: CASSLEGQGGSPLHF.

This sequence joins TRBV27 and TRBJ1-2; D might be TRBD1 (5 bases). V was pared by 7 bases and J by 3 bases, with 18 bases between. CDR3 length: 15 residues. The germline CDR1 and CDR2 sequences are MNHEY and SMNVEV (reference sequence). The CDR3 is CASTASPGGYYGYTF. The DNA for the CDR3 is TGTGCCAGCACCGCCTCACCGGGGGGGTACTATGGCTACACCTTC.

This clone is large (0.1 to 1%) in the sample. The V gene is TRBV4-3, the J gene TRBJ1-4; a possible D gene is TRBD1 (5 bases). Trimming took off 4 bases at V and 7 bases at J, with 13 bases between the two ends. The length of the CDR3 is 14 residues. Germline V gene sequence: CDR1 LGHNA, CDR2 YSLEER. CDR3 protein: CASSPYLGGEKLFF. The CDR3 DNA reads TGCGCCAGCAGCCCATATCTCGGGGGTGAAAAACTGTTTTTT.

The chain couples TRBV19 to TRBJ2-1; the D call may be TRBD1 or TRBD2 (5 bases each). CDR1 and CDR2 (germline): LNHDA, SQIVND (reference sequence). There are 17 residues in the CDR3. Between the trimmed V and J ends, which lost 1 base and 5 bases, there was a span of 18 bases. In nucleotides, the CDR3 is TGTGCCAGTAGTATAGTGGGACCACTTGCGTTCGACAATGAGCAGTTCTTC. Translation gives CASSIVGPLAFDNEQFF.

This clone has only a few counts. This chain joins TRBV7-8 and TRBJ1-4; no reliable D call. The CDR3 has 12 residues. V lost 8 bases, J lost 3 bases, and 7 bases lay in between. Germline V CDR1 and CDR2: SGHVS, FQNEAQ. CDR3 sequence reads: CASGWANEKLFF. CDR3 bases: TGTGCCAGCGGGTGGGCTAATGAAAAACTGTTTTTT.

J is TRBJ1-1 and V is TRBV11-1; 9 bases align to TRBD1. J lost 4 bases, V lost 6 bases, and 9 bases had no gene match. CDR1 SGHAT and CDR2 FQDESV come from the germline V gene (reference sequence). This CDR3 region has 15 residues. The CDR3 bases are TGTGCCAGCAGACTCTCGACAGGGGGAGGCACTGAAGCTTTCTTT. Its translation is CASRLSTGGGTEAFF.

This clone was counted only a few times. V usage is TRBV9 and J usage is TRBJ1-4; D is unclear. The germline CDR1 and CDR2 sequences are SGDLS and YYNGEE. Trimming pared 5 bases from V and 5 bases from J, leaving 13 bases between. The CDR3 has 14 residues. This chain's CDR3 is CASSKEDGNEKLFF. In nucleotides, the CDR3 is TGTGCCAGCAGTAAAGAAGATGGAAATGAAAAACTGTTTTTT.

The rearrangement uses TRBV4-2 and TRBJ2-5, with D perhaps matching TRBD1 (8 bases). The DNA end lines up better with TRBJ2-7; the J call may be wrong. Germline-derived CDR1 and CDR2 are LGHNA and YNFKEQ. The CDR3 is made up of 19 amino acids. The CDR3 sequence: CASSQGGNLGGTGIYEQYF. The CDR3 DNA follows: TGTGCCAGCAGCCAAGGAGGAAACTTGGGAGGGACAGGTATCTACGAGCAGTACTTC.

This clone was counted once. The chain is built from TRBV7-1 and TRBJ1-2; 7 nucleotides match TRBD1. TRBV7-1 is assigned to the ORF class and has an uncertain function. This CDR3 comprises 13 residues. Germline trimming cut 8 bases from V and 2 bases from J; bases unmatched to any gene: 5. The CDR3 bases are TGTGCCAGCGACCAGGGGGGGAACTATGGCTACACCTTC. Translating gives CASDQGGNYGYTF.

This clone was counted a few times. The chain carries TRBV5-6 and TRBJ1-5; 7 nucleotides match TRBD1. CDR1 and CDR2 from the germline V gene are SGHDT and YYEEEE. J lost 6 bases, V lost 0 bases, and 6 bases had no gene match. The CDR3 covers 15 residues. CDR3 bases: TGTGCCAGCAGCTTGGGGCAGGGGGTAGGTCAGCCCCAGCATTTT. Amino acids: CASSLGQGVGQPQHF.

This clone has only one observation. The chain is built from TRBV6-6 and TRBJ1-2, with D perhaps matching TRBD1 (5 bases). The CDR3 totals 14 residues. V shed 0 bases and J shed 3 bases, with 8 bases lying between them. Germline values: CDR1 MNHNY, CDR2 SVGAGI (reference sequence). The CDR3 DNA reads as TGTGCCAGCAGTTACTCGGGACCGTACTATGGCTACACCTTC. This codes for CASSYSGPYYGYTF.

This chain connects TRBV27 to TRBJ2-1; 15 bases are a match to TRBD2. The J segment lost 8 bases and the V segment lost 5 bases, leaving 10 bases of the junction unmatched. CDR1 is MNHEY and CDR2 is SMNVEV in the germline V gene (reference sequence). This CDR3 contains 17 residues. DNA of the CDR3: TGTGCCAGCAGTGCCGGACTAGCGGGGGGGCCAGGCCATGAGCAGTTCTTC. Its translation is CASSAGLAGGPGHEQFF.

V is TRBV5-1 and J is TRBJ2-7; 8 bases match TRBD2. This CDR3 is built from 15 residues. Trimming took 4 bases from V and 3 from J; bases not matched to a gene: 9. The germline V gene encodes CDR1 SGHRS and CDR2 YFSETQ. The CDR3 sequence: CASSLQGGGFYEQYF. CDR3 nucleotides: TGCGCCAGCAGCCTGCAGGGCGGGGGGTTCTACGAGCAGTACTTC.

This clone was counted a few times. This sequence joins TRBV6-1 and TRBJ1-1; no clear D. Germline loops: CDR1 MNHNS, CDR2 SASEGT. Trimming pared 5 bases from V and 8 bases from J, leaving 12 bases between. The CDR3 sequence is 12 residues long. CDR3: CASSPWQDEAFF. As DNA, the CDR3 is TGTGCCAGCAGTCCTTGGCAAGACGAAGCTTTCTTT.

The genes are TRBV28 and TRBJ2-3, with D possibly TRBD2 on 5 matching bases. This CDR3 region has 15 residues. V was clipped by 1 base and J by 5 bases, with 13 bases between them. CDR1 and CDR2 from the germline V gene are MDHEN and SYDVKM. CDR3 nucleotide sequence: TGTGCCAGCAGTTTATCCCCTAGCCCCGGAGATACGCAGTATTTT. This codes for CASSLSPSPGDTQYF.

The chain couples TRBV19 to TRBJ2-2; D perhaps matches TRBD2 (6 bases). The CDR3 covers 15 residues. V was clipped by 6 bases and J by 3 bases, with 14 bases between them. CDR1 LNHDA and CDR2 SQIVND come from the germline V gene (reference sequence). This CDR3 reads CASRPSALDTGELFF. CDR3 in DNA: TGTGCCAGTAGACCTAGCGCCTTGGACACCGGGGAGCTGTTTTTT. The full variable domain, with the rest looked up from reference TRBV19 and TRBJ2-2, is DGGITQSPKYLFRKEGQNVTLSCEQNLNHDAMYWYRQDPGQGLRLIYYSQIVNDFQKGDIAEGYSVSREKKESFPLTVTSAQKNPTAFYLCASRPSALDTGELFFGEGSRLTVL.

This chain uses TRBV6-5 with TRBJ1-3, with D hard to call. Trimming stripped 5 bases from V and 6 bases from J, with 5 bases between. CDR3 size: 11 residues. The germline V gene has CDR1 MNHEY and CDR2 SVGAGI. Here the CDR3 DNA reads TGTGCCAGCAGTGCAGTAAACACCATATATTTT. Protein: CASSAVNTIYF.

This clone is large by share. The chain couples TRBV11-3 to TRBJ2-1; 10 bases map to TRBD2. With V trimmed by 5 bases and J by 4 bases, 8 bases remained unmatched. There are 16 residues in the CDR3. CDR1 and CDR2 (germline): SGHNT, YENEEA. CDR3: CASSLTSGALYNEQFF. The CDR3 coding sequence is TGTGCCAGCAGCCTCACTAGCGGGGCACTATACAATGAGCAGTTCTTC.

This clone was counted only a few times. The gene calls are TRBV14 and TRBJ2-7, with D maybe TRBD1 (6 bases). With 4 bases removed from V and 3 bases from J, the gap between germline ends came to 10 bases. Germline CDR1 reads SGHDN; CDR2 reads FVKESK. The length of the CDR3 is 13 residues. The CDR3 is CASSPTGDYEQYF. DNA of the CDR3: TGTGCCAGCAGCCCGACAGGTGACTACGAGCAGTACTTC.

The rearrangement joins TRBV10-3 to TRBJ1-2, with D possibly being TRBD1 (5 bases). Trimming pared 6 bases from V and 4 bases from J, leaving 18 bases between. CDR3 length: 15 residues. Germline CDR1 is ENHRY and CDR2 is SYGVKD. Here the CDR3 DNA reads TGTGCCATCAGCGCAACCCCCCGAGGGGTCTATGGCTACACCTTC. This gives the protein CAISATPRGVYGYTF.

This clone was detected a few times. The genes are TRBV6-6 and TRBJ1-3; D might be TRBD1 (6 bases). CDR1 MNHNY and CDR2 SVGAGI come from the germline V gene (reference sequence). V lost 6 bases, J lost 4 bases, and 13 bases lay in between. The CDR3 is made up of 14 amino acids. The CDR3 coding sequence is TGTGCCAGCAGAACAGGGACGGAAGGAAACACCATATATTTT. It encodes CASRTGTEGNTIYF.

V usage is TRBV7-2 and J usage is TRBJ1-1, with 8 bases lining up with TRBD1. The CDR3 is 15 residues long. Looked up from germline, CDR1 is SGHTA and CDR2 is FQGNSA. The V and J ends lost 5 bases and 2 bases, in that order; junction bases with no gene match: 7. CDR3: CASSPRTGINTEAFF. The CDR3 region has the DNA TGTGCCAGCAGCCCCCGGACAGGGATAAACACTGAAGCTTTCTTT. The variable domain in full, with the rest retrieved from reference TRBV7-2 and TRBJ1-1, is GAGVSQSPSNKVTEKGKDVELRCDPISGHTALYWYRQSLGQGLEFLIYFQGNSAPDKSGLPSDRFSAERTGGSVSTLTIQRTQQEDSAVYLCASSPRTGINTEAFFGQGTRLTVV.